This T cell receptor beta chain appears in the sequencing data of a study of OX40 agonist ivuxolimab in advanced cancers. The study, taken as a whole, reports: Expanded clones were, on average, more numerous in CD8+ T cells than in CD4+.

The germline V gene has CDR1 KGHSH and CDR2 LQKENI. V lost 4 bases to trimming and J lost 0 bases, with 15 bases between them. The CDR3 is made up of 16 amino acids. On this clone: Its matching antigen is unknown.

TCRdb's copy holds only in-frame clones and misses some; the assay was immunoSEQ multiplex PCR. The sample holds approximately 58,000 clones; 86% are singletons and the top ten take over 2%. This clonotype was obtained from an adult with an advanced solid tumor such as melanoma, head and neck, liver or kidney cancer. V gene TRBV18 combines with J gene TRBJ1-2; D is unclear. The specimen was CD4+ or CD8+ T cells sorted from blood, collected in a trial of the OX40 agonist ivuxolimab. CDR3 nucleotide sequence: TGTGCCAGCTCACTCCCTAATACGGACGCTAACTATGGCTACACCTTC. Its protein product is CASSLPNTDANYGYTF.